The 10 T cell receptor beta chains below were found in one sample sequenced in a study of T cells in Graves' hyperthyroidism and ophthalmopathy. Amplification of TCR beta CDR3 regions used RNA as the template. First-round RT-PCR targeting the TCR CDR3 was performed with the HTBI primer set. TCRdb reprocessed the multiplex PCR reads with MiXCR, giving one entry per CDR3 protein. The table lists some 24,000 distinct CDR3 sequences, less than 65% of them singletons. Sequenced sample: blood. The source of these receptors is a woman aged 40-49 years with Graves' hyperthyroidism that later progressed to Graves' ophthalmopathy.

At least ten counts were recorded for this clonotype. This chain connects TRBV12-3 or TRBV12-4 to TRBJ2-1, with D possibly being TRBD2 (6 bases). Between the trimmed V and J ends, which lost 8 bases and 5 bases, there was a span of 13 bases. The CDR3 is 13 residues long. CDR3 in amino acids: CASCQAGDNEQFF. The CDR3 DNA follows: TGTGCCAGCTGTCAAGCGGGCGACAATGAGCAGTTCTTC.

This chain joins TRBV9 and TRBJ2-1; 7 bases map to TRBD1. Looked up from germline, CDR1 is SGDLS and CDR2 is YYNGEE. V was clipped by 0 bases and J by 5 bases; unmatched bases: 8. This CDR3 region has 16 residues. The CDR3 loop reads CASSVGQGDGNNEQFF. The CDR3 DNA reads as TGTGCCAGCAGCGTAGGGCAGGGGGACGGAAACAATGAGCAGTTCTTC.

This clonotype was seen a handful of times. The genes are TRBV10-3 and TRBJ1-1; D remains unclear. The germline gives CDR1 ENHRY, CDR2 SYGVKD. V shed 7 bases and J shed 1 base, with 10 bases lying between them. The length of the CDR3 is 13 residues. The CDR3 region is CAITETGNTEAFF. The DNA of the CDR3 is TGTGCCATCACAGAGACGGGGAACACTGAAGCTTTCTTT.

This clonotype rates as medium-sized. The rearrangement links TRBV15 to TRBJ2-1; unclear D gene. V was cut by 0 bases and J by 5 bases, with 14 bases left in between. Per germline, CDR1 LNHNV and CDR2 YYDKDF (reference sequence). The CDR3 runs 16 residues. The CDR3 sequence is CATSRDGQIINNEQFF. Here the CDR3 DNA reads TGTGCCACCAGCAGAGATGGGCAGATCATTAACAATGAGCAGTTCTTC.

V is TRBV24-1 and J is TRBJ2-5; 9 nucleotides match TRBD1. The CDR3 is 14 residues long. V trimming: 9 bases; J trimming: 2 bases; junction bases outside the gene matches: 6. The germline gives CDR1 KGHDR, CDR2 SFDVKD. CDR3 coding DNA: TGTGCCACCGGAGGGACAGGGCAACAAGAGACCCAGTACTTC. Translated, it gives CATGGTGQQETQYF.

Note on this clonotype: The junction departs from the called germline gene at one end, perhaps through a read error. CDR3 sequence: CRVEGDRVSDEQYF. The CDR3 region has the DNA TGCAGGGTTGAAGGGGACAGGGTTTCTGACGAGCAGTACTTC. V gene TRBV29-1 combines with J gene TRBJ2-7; the match to TRBD1 covers 9 bases. There are 14 residues in the CDR3. Looked up from germline, CDR1 is SQVTM and CDR2 is ANQGSEA.

CDR3 nucleotide sequence: TGTGCCAGCAGCTTGCGCGCCTATGGCTACACCTTC. Its protein is CASSLRAYGYTF. J is TRBJ1-2 and V is TRBV5-8; D uncertain. Trimming left V 1 base short and J 4 bases short, with 5 bases between. The germline gives CDR1 SGHTS, CDR2 YDEGEE. The CDR3 is 12 residues long.

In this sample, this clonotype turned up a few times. In nucleotides, the CDR3 is TGCGCCAGTAGGGAGGGGGATACGCAGTATTTT. It specifies CASREGDTQYF. The chain is built from TRBV5-1 and TRBJ2-3; 7 nucleotides align to TRBD2. Germline values: CDR1 SGHRS, CDR2 YFSETQ. This CDR3 region has 11 residues. The J segment lost 6 bases and the V segment lost 8 bases, leaving 3 bases of the junction unmatched.

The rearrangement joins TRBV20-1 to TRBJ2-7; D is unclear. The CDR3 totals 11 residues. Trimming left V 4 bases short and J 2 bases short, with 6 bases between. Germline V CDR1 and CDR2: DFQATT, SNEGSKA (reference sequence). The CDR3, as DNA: TGCAGTGCTAACAGAGCCTACGAGCAGTACTTC. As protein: CSANRAYEQYF.

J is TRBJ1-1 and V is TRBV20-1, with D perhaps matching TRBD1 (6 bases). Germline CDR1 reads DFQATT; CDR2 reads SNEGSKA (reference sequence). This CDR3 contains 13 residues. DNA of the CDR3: TGCGGCATTGCCAGGGGCGATTACAATGAAGCTTTCTTT. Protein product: CGIARGDYNEAFF.